Listed below are T cell receptor beta chains from one sample, sequenced in a study of shared clonotypes between healthy human individuals. Libraries were prepared by immunoSEQ multiplex PCR; TCRdb keeps only in-frame clonotypes and omits some of them. The data show hundreds of thousands of clones, approximately 95% seen once. The sequencing input was naive CD8+ T cells sorted from blood. Receptors originate from a woman in her twenties or thirties in good health. Each CDR3 is given with its conserved first and last residue. D genes are given only for firm matches. The size entry is marked missing in some rows and otherwise reads once, few, many or a size class.

V	J	D	size	DNA	CDR3
TRBV7-8	TRBJ2-7	TRBD2	.	TGTGCCAGCAGCGTAGGGACTAGCGGCAACTACGAGCAGTACTTC	CASSVGTSGNYEQYF
TRBV13	TRBJ1-1	.	.	TGTGCCAGCAGCTCGCTAGGGCACATGAACACTGAAGCTTTCTTT	CASSSLGHMNTEAFF
TRBV6-4	TRBJ2-1	.	.	TGTGCCAGCAGTGAGGCGGAAAGCTCCTACAATGAGCAGTTCTTC	CASSEAESSYNEQFF
TRBV7-9	TRBJ2-6	TRBD2	.	TGTGCCAGCAGCTTAGGGCTAGCGGGAACCTCTGGGGCCAACGTCCTGACTTTC	CASSLGLAGTSGANVLTF
TRBV4-1	TRBJ2-7	.	.	TGCGCCAGCAGCCAATTCCCACAGGGCACCTACGAGCAGTACTTC	CASSQFPQGTYEQYF
TRBV9	TRBJ2-3	.	.	TGTGCCAGCAGCCCCCCGGGGGGCACAGATACGCAGTATTTT	CASSPPGGTDTQYF
TRBV11-2	TRBJ1-1	.	.	TGTGCCAGCAGCTTAGACGTAAATTTGAACACTGAAGCTTTCTTT	CASSLDVNLNTEAFF
TRBV25-1	TRBJ2-6	TRBD1	.	TGTGCCAGCAGTGCGCTGACAGGGCTTGGGGCCAACGTCCTGACTTTC	CASSALTGLGANVLTF
TRBV29-1	TRBJ2-2	.	.	TGCAGCGTTGTTATTAAGGGGCTTGATCACACCGGGGAGCTGTTTTTT	CSVVIKGLDHTGELFF
TRBV19	TRBJ2-1	TRBD2	.	TGTGCCAGTAGTATAGTCCCCGGGACTAGCACTGAGCAGTTCTTC	CASSIVPGTSTEQFF
TRBV10-2	TRBJ1-4	TRBD1	.	TGCGCCAGCAGTGACCGGACAGGAGAGGGTGAAAAACTGTTTTTT	CASSDRTGEGEKLFF
TRBV19	TRBJ2-7	.	.	TGTGCCAGTAGTATTTACGGGGACGAGCAGTACTTC	CASSIYGDEQYF
TRBV4-1	TRBJ2-7	.	once	TGCGCCAGCAGCCAAAGGACCTTCTACGAGCAGTACTTC	CASSQRTFYEQYF
TRBV29-1	TRBJ1-2	.	.	TGCAGCGTTGTTCAGTCGCCCATTTATGGCTACACCTTC	CSVVQSPIYGYTF
TRBV6-1	TRBJ2-7	.	.	TGTGCCAGCAGTGAAGAGGGGAGCTCCTACGAGCAGTACTTC	CASSEEGSSYEQYF
TRBV7-9	TRBJ2-2	.	.	TGTGCCAGCAGCTTAGATAACACCGGGGAGCTGTTTTTT	CASSLDNTGELFF
TRBV11-2	TRBJ2-1	.	.	TGTGCCAGCAGCTTAGGGGTTACCGAGCAGTTCTTC	CASSLGVTEQFF
TRBV6-5	TRBJ2-2	.	.	TGTGCCAGCAGTACTTCAGGGGGGCCCGGGGAGCTGTTTTTT	CASSTSGGPGELFF
TRBV28	TRBJ2-1	TRBD1	.	TGTGCCAGCAGTACGGGACAGGGCTATGGTGAGCAGTTCTTC	CASSTGQGYGEQFF
TRBV30	TRBJ2-7	.	.	TGTGCCTGGAGCCTCGACAGAACCGCCCACGAGCAGTACTTC	CAWSLDRTAHEQYF
TRBV6-5	TRBJ2-7	.	.	TGTGCCAGCAGTTACCGAGGTGTACCCTCCTACGAGCAGTACTTC	CASSYRGVPSYEQYF
TRBV5-4	TRBJ2-5	TRBD1	.	TGTGCCAGCAGCTTGACAGGGGAAGAGACCCAGTACTTC	CASSLTGEETQYF
TRBV7-9	TRBJ2-1	.	.	TGTGCCAGCAGCCCAGGTGGATTGGATGAGCAGTTCTTC	CASSPGGLDEQFF
TRBV7-9	TRBJ1-1	TRBD1	.	TGTGCCAGCAGCTTTAGCCAGGGGGCTTACTCTGAAGCTTTCTTT	CASSFSQGAYSEAFF
TRBV7-8	TRBJ2-1	.	.	TGTGCCAGCAGCTTAGTTTCTAGTGGTTATGAGCAGTTCTTC	CASSLVSSGYEQFF
TRBV27	TRBJ1-5	.	.	TGTGCCAGCACTTTTTACGGGGGCAATCAGCCCCAGCATTTT	CASTFYGGNQPQHF
TRBV6-1	TRBJ2-7	.	.	TGTGCCAGCAGTGAAGTAGGTCCAATAGGGGCCTACGAGCAGTACTTC	CASSEVGPIGAYEQYF
TRBV29-1	TRBJ2-7	.	once	TGCAGCGTTGGTGGTGAGGGGGAGCAGTACTTC	CSVGGEGEQYF
TRBV21-1	TRBJ1-1	.	.	TGTGCCAGCAGCAAATGCGGCAGCTTTAGGACTGAAGCTTTCTTT	CASSKCGSFRTEAFF
TRBV27	TRBJ2-7	TRBD1	.	TGTGCCAGCAGTTCCGGGACAGGGGGGTCCTACGAGCAGTACTTC	CASSSGTGGSYEQYF
TRBV4-1	TRBJ2-7	.	.	TGCGCCAGCAGTCAAGGATCCGGGACTGGTACCTACGAGCAGTACTTC	CASSQGSGTGTYEQYF
TRBV7-9	TRBJ2-7	TRBD2	.	TGTGCCAGCAGCTTGGAGCGGGAGGGTCTCGAGCAGTACTTC	CASSLEREGLEQYF
TRBV10-2	TRBJ1-4	TRBD1	.	TGCGCCAGCAGTCGGCAGACAGGGGGTTCTGAAAAACTGTTTTTT	CASSRQTGGSEKLFF
TRBV19	TRBJ2-3	.	.	TGTGCCAGTAGCTTAAGCACAGATACGCAGTATTTT	CASSLSTDTQYF
TRBV7-9	TRBJ2-7	.	few	TGTGCCAGCAGCAAGGACGTAGCCTACGAGCAGTACTTC	CASSKDVAYEQYF
TRBV10-2	TRBJ1-1	.	.	TGCGCCAGCAGTGACGGGCGGAACACTGAAGCTTTCTTT	CASSDGRNTEAFF
TRBV4-1	TRBJ2-5	TRBD1	.	TGCGCCAGCAGCCACGAGCAGGGGGCGAGAGGGGAGACCCAGTACTTC	CASSHEQGARGETQYF
TRBV7-9	TRBJ2-2	.	.	TGTGCCAGCAGCTTGGAGGCGAACACCGGGGAGCTGTTTTTT	CASSLEANTGELFF
TRBV19	TRBJ2-7	.	.	TGTGCCAGTGCCTACTCAAGCTCCTACGAGCAGTACTTC	CASAYSSSYEQYF
TRBV19	TRBJ2-7	TRBD1	.	TGTGCCAGTAGTATTCTGGCAGGGGGAACCTACGAGCAGTACTTC	CASSILAGGTYEQYF
TRBV28	TRBJ2-7	.	once	TGTGCCAGCAGTTTCGAGTCCCACGAGCAGTACTTC	CASSFESHEQYF
TRBV11-1	TRBJ1-1	.	.	TGTGCCAGCAGCTTAGATACCCCTAGGGGCACTGAAGCTTTCTTT	CASSLDTPRGTEAFF
TRBV28	TRBJ2-1	.	.	TGTGCCAGCACCCTAGCACATGAGCAGTTCTTC	CASTLAHEQFF
TRBV7-2	TRBJ2-7	TRBD1	.	TGTGCCAGCAGCGGAGCCGGGACAGGCTTCTCCTACGAGCAGTACTTC	CASSGAGTGFSYEQYF
TRBV28	TRBJ2-2	TRBD2	.	TGTGCCAGCAGTTGGGTTAGGCGGGAGGAAACGAACACCGGGGAGCTGTTTTTT	CASSWVRREETNTGELFF
TRBV7-8	TRBJ2-7	TRBD2	.	TGTGCCAGCAGCTCACTCCCCCGGACTAGCGAGAACTACGAGCAGTACTTC	CASSSLPRTSENYEQYF
TRBV19	TRBJ2-1	TRBD2	.	TGTGCCAGTAGAGCCGGGACTAGCGTATACAATGAGCAGTTCTTC	CASRAGTSVYNEQFF
TRBV7-9	TRBJ2-7	.	.	TGTGCCAGCAGCTCCACCCAGGGACCCTCCTACGAGCAGTACTTC	CASSSTQGPSYEQYF
TRBV5-4	TRBJ1-1	.	.	TGTGCCAGCAGCTTGGCCGGGGTGGCTGAAGCTTTCTTT	CASSLAGVAEAFF
TRBV13	TRBJ1-2	.	few	TGTGCCAGCAGCTTAGACAGTTCCTATGGCTACACCTTC	CASSLDSSYGYTF
TRBV7-9	TRBJ2-5	TRBD2	.	TGTGCCAGCAGTAAGGCGGGAGGGCCGAGGCAAGAGACCCAGTACTTC	CASSKAGGPRQETQYF
TRBV15	TRBJ2-5	TRBD1	.	TGTGCCACCAGCAGCCGGGACAGGGGCGCCGAGACCCAGTACTTC	CATSSRDRGAETQYF
TRBV27	TRBJ1-2	TRBD1	.	TGTGCCAGCAGTTCGACAGGGTTGTATGGCTACACCTTC	CASSSTGLYGYTF
TRBV13	TRBJ2-7	TRBD2	once	TGTGCCAGCAGCTTAGCCGGGACTAGCGGTACCTACGAGCAGTACTTC	CASSLAGTSGTYEQYF
TRBV28	TRBJ1-3	.	once	TGTGCCAGCAGATCATGGGGGGAGGGGACGGCTGGAAACACCATATATTTT	CASRSWGEGTAGNTIYF
TRBV10-2	TRBJ2-1	.	.	TGCGCCAGCAGTGAGTCGAGGGCCTACAATGAGCAGTTCTTC	CASSESRAYNEQFF
TRBV25-1	TRBJ1-5	.	.	TGTGCCAGCAGTGAGATGCAAGCCGGGCAGCCCCAGCATTTT	CASSEMQAGQPQHF
TRBV28	TRBJ2-5	TRBD1	.	TGTGCCAGCGGGCAGACAGGGGGCTTGAGAGAAGAGACCCAGTACTTC	CASGQTGGLREETQYF
TRBV27	TRBJ1-5	.	once	TGTGCCAGCAGCCCGCTGACACCGGGACCGTCTACGGGCGAGCATTTT	CASSPLTPGPSTGEHF